These 23 T cell receptor beta chains came from one sample sequenced in a study of identical twins. Using its own MiXCR run on the 5' RACE reads, TCRdb lists one record per CDR3 protein. The sample shows about 340,000 distinct CDR3 sequences, approximately 13% of them seen only once. The data were also submitted as part of a second study, on yellow fever vaccine responses in identical twins.

The sequencing sample was made of CD8+ T cells sorted from blood. The receptors were sampled from a woman aged 18-29 years in good health.

V and J are TRBV10-1 and TRBJ2-3; the D gene is possibly TRBD2 (5 bases). This CDR3 is built from 15 residues. In germline, CDR1 is WNHNN, CDR2 SYGVQD (reference sequence). V was clipped by 0 bases and J by 0 bases, with 7 bases between them. As DNA, the CDR3 is TGCGCCAGCAGTGAGTCACTAGATAGCACAGATACGCAGTATTTT. Amino acids: CASSESLDSTDTQYF.

This clonotype was recorded at least ten times. The chain combines TRBV5-5 with TRBJ1-5; 9 nucleotides line up with TRBD1. This CDR3 is 14 amino acids long. Unmatched junction bases numbered 3, after V lost 4 bases and J lost 4 bases. CDR1 and CDR2 from the germline V gene are SGHKS and YYEKEE (reference sequence). The CDR3 here is CASSDGTGNQPQHF. Here the CDR3 DNA reads TGTGCCAGCAGCGACGGGACAGGGAATCAGCCCCAGCATTTT. Full variable domain (rest looked up from reference TRBV5-5 and TRBJ1-5): DAGVTQSPTHLIKTRGQQVTLRCSPISGHKSVSWYQQVLGQGPQFIFQYYEKEERGRGNFPDRFSARQFPNYSSELNVNALLLGDSALYLCASSDGTGNQPQHFGDGTRLSIL.

The chain uses TRBV9 and TRBJ2-3; TRBD2 agrees at 8 bases. Germline CDR1 and CDR2: SGDLS and YYNGEE. V lost 7 bases and J lost 3; bases outside the gene matches: 4. This CDR3 spans 13 amino acids. This CDR3 reads CASSREGTDTQYF. For the CDR3, the DNA is TGTGCCAGCTCCCGGGAGGGTACAGATACGCAGTATTTT.

This clonotype was found many times. The chain employs TRBV29-1 and TRBJ2-4; D is perhaps TRBD2 (6 bases). This CDR3 has 15 amino acids. CDR1 is SQVTM and CDR2 is ANQGSEA in the germline V gene. Trimming took 6 bases from V and 8 from J, leaving 23 bases between them. The CDR3 nucleotides are TGCAGCGTGGGGGAGGTGGGGCCCCCATGGGACATTCAGTACTTC. Translating it yields CSVGEVGPPWDIQYF.

This clonotype was seen many times. V gene TRBV7-6 combines with J gene TRBJ2-1; 8 bases agree with TRBD2. The CDR3 is 17 residues long. CDR1 is SGHVS, CDR2 FNYEAQ, per germline. Trimming removed 1 base from V and 0 bases from J; junction bases left unmatched: 5. CDR3 region: CASSLERETSSYNEQFF. The CDR3 DNA sequence: TGTGCCAGCAGCTTAGAGCGGGAGACGAGCTCCTACAATGAGCAGTTCTTC.

In this sample, this clonotype turned up a few times. The chain joins TRBV9 to TRBJ2-7, with D uncertain. Deletions cut 4 bases from V and 6 bases from J, with 11 bases between. Germline assignment: CDR1 SGDLS and CDR2 YYNGEE. The CDR3 runs to 12 residues. The CDR3: CASSYTPLEQYF. CDR3 sequence (DNA): TGTGCCAGCAGCTACACCCCCCTCGAGCAGTACTTC.

This clonotype was observed a few times. The chain combines TRBV2 with TRBJ2-3; TRBD1 might be the D (8 bases). With 6 bases removed from V and 1 base from J, the gap between germline ends came to 11 bases. CDR3 length: 14 residues. The germline gives CDR1 SNHLY, CDR2 FYNNEI. CDR3 sequence reads: CASRAGQGTDTQYF. CDR3 coding DNA: TGTGCCAGCAGAGCGGGACAGGGCACAGATACGCAGTATTTT.

This clonotype was found a few times. The chain links TRBV20-1 to TRBJ2-1; TRBD2 matches 12 bases. The V segment lost 1 base and the J segment 4 bases; nucleotides outside the gene matches: 8. The CDR3 has 17 residues. The germline V gene has CDR1 DFQATT and CDR2 SNEGSKA (reference sequence). CDR3 sequence reads: CSARAYGLAGTYNEQFF. Written as DNA, the CDR3 is TGCAGTGCTAGAGCCTACGGACTAGCGGGAACGTACAATGAGCAGTTCTTC.

The rearrangement joins TRBV15 to TRBJ2-4; D is undetermined. The CDR3 length is 16 residues. Trimming took 4 bases from V and 0 from J, leaving 13 bases between them. The V gene's germline CDR1 is LNHNV and CDR2 YYDKDF (reference sequence). CDR3 DNA: TGTGCCACCAGCATTTCAGATTTGAAAGCCAAAAACATTCAGTACTTC. It yields the protein CATSISDLKAKNIQYF.

The chain is built from TRBV28 and TRBJ1-2; TRBD1 aligns across 9 bases. The CDR3 consists of 12 residues. Per germline, CDR1 MDHEN and CDR2 SYDVKM. V trimming: 7 bases; J trimming: 8 bases; junction bases outside the gene matches: 5. The CDR3 is CASIRTGEGYTF. The CDR3 nucleotides are TGTGCCAGCATCCGGACAGGGGAAGGCTACACCTTC.

This clonotype has a handful of counts. V is TRBV2 and J is TRBJ2-7; D uncertain. Trimming removed 6 bases at V and 4 bases at J, with 13 bases between. This CDR3 has 13 amino acids. Germline loops: CDR1 SNHLY, CDR2 FYNNEI. CDR3 bases: TGTGCCAGCAGACGGGCTAGTAATTACGAGCAGTACTTC. Translation gives CASRRASNYEQYF.

The chain carries TRBV7-8 and TRBJ2-3, with 11 bases that match TRBD2. The V and J ends lost 1 base and 2 bases, in that order; junction bases with no gene match: 5. Germline lookup yields CDR1 SGHVS and CDR2 FQNEAQ. This CDR3 contains 17 residues. DNA for the CDR3: TGTGCCAGCAGCTTAGGGGGGACTAGCGGACCCACAGATACGCAGTATTTT. This codes for CASSLGGTSGPTDTQYF.

The J gene is TRBJ2-1, the V gene TRBV20-1; D may correspond to TRBD1 or TRBD2 (5 bases each). CDR3 length: 15 amino acids. The germline V gene encodes CDR1 DFQATT and CDR2 SNEGSKA (reference sequence). V lost 5 bases, J lost 4 bases, and 18 bases lay in between. CDR3: CSADRYRGGYNEQFF. The CDR3 DNA reads as TGCAGTGCTGATAGGTACCGGGGCGGGTACAATGAGCAGTTCTTC.

The sample holds a few counts of this clonotype. The V call is TRBV27, the J call TRBJ2-7; D not resolved. In germline, CDR1 is MNHEY, CDR2 SMNVEV (reference sequence). Trimming left V 3 bases short and J 0 bases short, with 15 bases between. The CDR3 consists of 16 residues. The CDR3 DNA follows: TGTGCCAGCAGTTTGGGCTCCCCGGTGAGCTCCTACGAGCAGTACTTC. Translation gives CASSLGSPVSSYEQYF.

A few counts support this clonotype. As DNA, the CDR3 is TGTGCCAGCAGTCCCGTAGGACAGGGCCAGCCCCAGCATTTT. As protein: CASSPVGQGQPQHF. This chain links TRBV28 with TRBJ1-5; 8 bases map to TRBD1. Unmatched junction bases numbered 7, after V lost 5 bases and J lost 7 bases. Germline CDR1 is MDHEN and CDR2 is SYDVKM. The CDR3 has 14 amino acids.

The chain employs TRBV24-1 and TRBJ2-1; TRBD2 agrees at 13 bases. The V gene end was trimmed by 4 bases and the J gene end by 4 bases; junction bases not matched to a gene: 3. CDR1 and CDR2 from the germline V gene are KGHDR and SFDVKD. CDR3 length equals 16 residues. The DNA for the CDR3 is TGTGCCACCAGTGAAGCGGGACTAGCGGGGTACAATGAGCAGTTCTTC. It yields the protein CATSEAGLAGYNEQFF.

This sequence joins TRBV6-1 and TRBJ2-1; 7 nucleotides agree with TRBD1. V gave up 6 bases and J gave up 7 bases; unmatched junction bases: 12. CDR3 size: 15 residues. The germline gives CDR1 MNHNS, CDR2 SASEGT. This CDR3 is CASSPGARGINEQFF. Here the CDR3 DNA reads TGTGCCAGCAGCCCAGGGGCCAGGGGGATAAATGAGCAGTTCTTC.

V usage is TRBV9 and J usage is TRBJ1-1; D is unclear. The ends were cut back, 0 bases at V and 2 bases at J, with 8 bases in the middle. CDR1 SGDLS and CDR2 YYNGEE come from the germline V gene. CDR3 length equals 14 residues. CDR3 in DNA: TGTGCCAGCAGCGTAGGGGGTGCAAACACTGAAGCTTTCTTT. Its translation: CASSVGGANTEAFF.

The V gene is TRBV29-1, the J gene TRBJ2-3; maybe TRBD2 (6 bases). Deletions cut 5 bases from V and 1 base from J, with 19 bases between. The germline V gene has CDR1 SQVTM and CDR2 ANQGSEA. CDR3 size: 16 residues. The CDR3 reads CSVLLAEKEGTDTQYF. CDR3 in DNA: TGCAGCGTTTTATTAGCGGAGAAGGAGGGCACAGATACGCAGTATTTT.

The V and J genes are TRBV7-9 and TRBJ1-4; D remains unclear. Germline V CDR1 and CDR2: SEHNR, FQNEAQ (reference sequence). V gave up 0 bases and J gave up 13 bases, with 15 bases separating them. CDR3 length: 14 residues. CDR3 sequence: CASSLAGSQDSLFF. CDR3 DNA: TGTGCCAGCAGCTTAGCGGGATCCCAGGACTCACTGTTTTTT.

The chain joins TRBV2 to TRBJ2-1, with a tentative D call TRBD1 (5 bases). V was shortened by 6 bases and J by 8 bases, with 11 bases between the two germline ends. The CDR3 totals 12 residues. Germline CDR1 SNHLY, CDR2 FYNNEI. The CDR3 spells CASSYQGHEQFF. CDR3 bases: TGTGCCAGCAGCTACCAGGGCCATGAGCAGTTCTTC.

The chain is built from TRBV13 and TRBJ2-7; maybe TRBD2 (7 bases). The V end lost 5 bases, the J end lost 0 bases, and 17 bases lay between the germline ends. Germline CDR1 and CDR2: PRHDT and FYEKMQ (reference sequence). CDR3 size: 16 residues. For the CDR3, the DNA is TGTGCCAGCAGCCCGGGGGGCGGCCCGGGCTCCTACGAGCAGTACTTC. This codes for CASSPGGGPGSYEQYF.

This clonotype was recorded a few times. The J gene is TRBJ2-7, the V gene TRBV7-8; D could derive from TRBD1 or TRBD2 (5 bases each). The CDR3 is 15 amino acids. V lost 5 bases to trimming and J lost 0 bases, with 14 bases between them. Germline V gene sequence: CDR1 SGHVS, CDR2 FQNEAQ. The CDR3 loop is CASSPGTISSYEQYV. The CDR3 DNA reads TGTGCCAGCAGCCCAGGGACCATAAGCTCCTACGAGCAGTACGTC.